Listed here are 2 T cell receptor beta chains from one sample, sequenced in a study of beta chain features in type 1 diabetes. Since all of the isolated RNA was reverse transcribed, expressed TCRB transcripts were what got sequenced. The assay was immunoSEQ multiplex PCR, and TCRdb's table has in-frame clones only and misses some. Among about 360,000 clones listed, 10% to 15% were seen once. Sequenced input: naive CD4+ T cells from blood. Every receptor here comes from a man aged 18 to 30 in good health.

This chain links TRBV25-1 with TRBJ2-4; D is undetermined. Trimming cost V 5 bases and J 2 bases, with 7 bases left between them. This CDR3 is built from 13 residues. Germline V gene data show CDR1 as MGHDK and CDR2 as SYGVNS. CDR3 DNA sequence: TGTGCCAGCAGTTTGTCTCCCAAAAACATTCAGTACTTC. Amino acid sequence: CASSLSPKNIQYF.

This clone appeared a few times. V gene TRBV28 combines with J gene TRBJ2-7; D gene unclear. The CDR3 is 13 residues long. Looked up from germline, CDR1 is MDHEN and CDR2 is SYDVKM. The V gene lost 2 bases and the J gene lost 3 bases, with 8 bases spanning the gap. The CDR3 is CASSLLGHYEQYF. CDR3 in DNA: TGTGCCAGCAGTTTACTTGGGCACTACGAGCAGTACTTC.